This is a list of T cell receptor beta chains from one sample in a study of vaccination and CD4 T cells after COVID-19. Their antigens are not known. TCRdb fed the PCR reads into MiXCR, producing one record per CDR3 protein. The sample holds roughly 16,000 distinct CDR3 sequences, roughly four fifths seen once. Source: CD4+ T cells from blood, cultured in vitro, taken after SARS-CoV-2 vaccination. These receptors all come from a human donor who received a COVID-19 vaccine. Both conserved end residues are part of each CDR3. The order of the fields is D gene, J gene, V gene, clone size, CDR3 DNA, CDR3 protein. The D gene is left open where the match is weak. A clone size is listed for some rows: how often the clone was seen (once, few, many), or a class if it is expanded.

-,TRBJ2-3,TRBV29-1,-,TGCAGCTTGGGAGGAACCACAGATACGCAGTATTTT,CSLGGTTDTQYF
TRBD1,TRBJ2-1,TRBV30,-,TGTGCCTGGAGCGAAACAGGGGTCAGCTCCTACAATGAGCAGTTCTTC,CAWSETGVSSYNEQFF
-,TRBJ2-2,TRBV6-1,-,TGTGCCAGCACCCGAGCCGGGGAGCTGTTTTTT,CASTRAGELFF
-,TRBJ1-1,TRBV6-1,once,TGTGCCAGCAGAAGGGACCTTGAAGCTTTCTTT,CASRRDLEAFF
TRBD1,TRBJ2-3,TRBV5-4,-,TGTGCCAGCAGCCCATTCCGACAGGGTGGAACAGATACGCAGTATTTT,CASSPFRQGGTDTQYF
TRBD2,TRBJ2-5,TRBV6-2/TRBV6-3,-,TGTGCCAGCAGTTACTCGGGGACTAGCCAAGAGACCCAGTACTTC,CASSYSGTSQETQYF
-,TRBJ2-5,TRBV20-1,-,TGCAGTGCTAGAGATTCAGTGACTACCTTGTGGGAGACCCAGTACTTC,CSARDSVTTLWETQYF
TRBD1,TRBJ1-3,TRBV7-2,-,TGTGCCAGCAGCTTAGTGGGGGCAGGGGGCTCTGGAAACACCATATATTTT,CASSLVGAGGSGNTIYF
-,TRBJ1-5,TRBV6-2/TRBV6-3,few,TGTGCCAGCATGCCCCGGGGATATCAGCCCCAGCATTTT,CASMPRGYQPQHF
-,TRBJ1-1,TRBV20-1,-,TGCAGTGCTAGAAGCGGGTTAGACAGGAGTAACACTGAAGCTTTCTTT,CSARSGLDRSNTEAFF
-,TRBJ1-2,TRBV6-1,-,TGTGCCAGCAGTGAAGCGCCAGGGGAGGACTATGGCTACACCTTC,CASSEAPGEDYGYTF
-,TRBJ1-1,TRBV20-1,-,TGCAGTGCCCCAAGGTCGGAGTTCGGGGACACTGAAGCTTTCTTT,CSAPRSEFGDTEAFF
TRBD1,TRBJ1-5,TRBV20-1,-,TGCAGTGCACTGACAGGGATTAGCAATCAGCCCCAGCATTTT,CSALTGISNQPQHF
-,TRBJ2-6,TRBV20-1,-,TGCAGTGCAGGGACCGGGGCCAACGTCCTGACTTTC,CSAGTGANVLTF
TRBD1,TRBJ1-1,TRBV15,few,TGTGCCACCAGCAGAGAGACAGGGGGGTACACTGAAGCTTTCTTT,CATSRETGGYTEAFF
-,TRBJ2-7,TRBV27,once,TGTGCCAGCACTATACCTACAGGTACCACCTACGAGCAGTACTTC,CASTIPTGTTYEQYF
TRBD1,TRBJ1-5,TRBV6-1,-,TGTGCCAGCTCACAGGGGAATACGGGCAATCAGCCCCAGCATTTT,CASSQGNTGNQPQHF
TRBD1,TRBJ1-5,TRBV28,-,TGTGCCAGCAGTCCCAGACAGACAGGGGGCTGGGGGCCCCAGCATTTT,CASSPRQTGGWGPQHF
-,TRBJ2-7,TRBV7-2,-,TGTGCCAGCAGCCCCCGGGACGGCTCCTACGAGCAGTACTTC,CASSPRDGSYEQYF
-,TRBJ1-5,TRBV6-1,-,TGTGCCAGCTCGGCACCGGCATATAGCAATCAGCCCCAGCATTTT,CASSAPAYSNQPQHF
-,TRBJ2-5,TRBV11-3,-,TGTGCCAGCAGCCCGCCAGGGACGGGGGAGACCCAGTACTTC,CASSPPGTGETQYF
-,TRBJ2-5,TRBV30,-,TGTGCCTGGACCCCCCGTGGAGAGACCCAGTACTTC,CAWTPRGETQYF
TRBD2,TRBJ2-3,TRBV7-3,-,TGTGCCAGCAGCCCCATGGGTAGCGGGGTCCCAGATACGCAGTATTTT,CASSPMGSGVPDTQYF
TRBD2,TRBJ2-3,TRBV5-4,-,TGTGCCAGCAGCTATGTTAGCGGGGGAGAGACAGATACGCAGTATTTT,CASSYVSGGETDTQYF
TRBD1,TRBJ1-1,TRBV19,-,TGTGCCAGTAGCACGGGACAGCGCAATTTGAACACTGAAGCTTTCTTT,CASSTGQRNLNTEAFF
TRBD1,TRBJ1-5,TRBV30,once,TGTGCCTGGAGTCGGACAGGGGACAATCAGCCCCAGCATTTT,CAWSRTGDNQPQHF
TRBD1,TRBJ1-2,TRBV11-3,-,TGTGCCAGCAGCACCCGACAGGGGGCAATCGAGACCCGGGGCCTTAACTATGGCTACACCTTC,CASSTRQGAIETRGLNYGYTF
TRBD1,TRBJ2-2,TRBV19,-,TGTGCCAGTAGTGACAGGGGGCAAAACACCGGGGAGCTGTTTTTT,CASSDRGQNTGELFF
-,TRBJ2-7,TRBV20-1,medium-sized,TGCAGTGCTAGAGATGGGGCAGCCCACGAGCAGTACTTC,CSARDGAAHEQYF
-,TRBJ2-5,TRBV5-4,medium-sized,TGTGCCAGCAGCCTTGTTATGGGCCTGGAGCAAGAGACCCAGTACTTC,CASSLVMGLEQETQYF
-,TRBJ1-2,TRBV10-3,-,TGTGCCATCAGTGTGTCCAGGGAGCCGTCAGAATATGGCTACACCTTC,CAISVSREPSEYGYTF
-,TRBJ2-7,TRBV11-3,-,TGTGCCAGCAGCTTGGGCGGGACCCGATCCTACGAGCAGTACTTC,CASSLGGTRSYEQYF
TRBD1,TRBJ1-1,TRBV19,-,TGTGCCAGTAACCCGGGACAGGGGAATACTGAAGCTTTCTTT,CASNPGQGNTEAFF
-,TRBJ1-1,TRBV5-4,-,TGTGCCAGCAGCTTGGCACACCAAAGGGACGCTGAAGCTTTCTTT,CASSLAHQRDAEAFF
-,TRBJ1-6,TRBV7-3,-,TGTGCCAGCAGCTTAAAGGGGTCCTATAATTCACCCCTCCACTTT,CASSLKGSYNSPLHF
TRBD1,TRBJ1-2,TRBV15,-,TGTGCCACCAGCACAGAGGCCGGGACAGATGGCTACACCTTC,CATSTEAGTDGYTF
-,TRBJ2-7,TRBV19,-,TGTGCCAGTAGTATAGGTCACAGGGCCTACGAGCAGTACTTC,CASSIGHRAYEQYF
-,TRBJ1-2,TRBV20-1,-,TGCAGTGCTAGAGATCGACAGTCTAACTATGGCTACACCTTC,CSARDRQSNYGYTF
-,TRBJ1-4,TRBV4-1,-,TGCGCCAGCAGCCAAGTCATAAGTGAAAAACTGTTTTTT,CASSQVISEKLFF
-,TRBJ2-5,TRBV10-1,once,TGCGCCAGCAGTGAACAGGGATCTCGCCAAGAGACCCAGTACTTC,CASSEQGSRQETQYF
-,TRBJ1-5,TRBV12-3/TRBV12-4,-,TGTGCCAGCAGTTTAAGTGGGAATCAGCCCCAGCATTTT,CASSLSGNQPQHF